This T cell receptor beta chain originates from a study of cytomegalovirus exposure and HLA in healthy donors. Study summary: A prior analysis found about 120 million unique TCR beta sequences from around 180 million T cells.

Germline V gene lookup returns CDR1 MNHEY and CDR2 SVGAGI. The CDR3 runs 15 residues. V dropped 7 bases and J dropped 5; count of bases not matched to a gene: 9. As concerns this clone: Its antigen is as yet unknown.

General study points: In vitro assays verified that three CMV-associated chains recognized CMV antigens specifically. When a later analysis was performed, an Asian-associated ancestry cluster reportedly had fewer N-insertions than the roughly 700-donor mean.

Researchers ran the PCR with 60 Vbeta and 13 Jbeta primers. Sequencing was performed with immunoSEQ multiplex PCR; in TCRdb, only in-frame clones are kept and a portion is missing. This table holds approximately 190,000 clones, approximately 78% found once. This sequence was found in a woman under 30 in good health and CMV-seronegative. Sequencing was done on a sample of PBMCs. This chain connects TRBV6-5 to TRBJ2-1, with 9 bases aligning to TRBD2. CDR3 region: CASMSGGPAHNEQFF. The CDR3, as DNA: TGTGCCAGCATGAGCGGGGGGCCCGCTCACAATGAGCAGTTCTTC.